This T cell receptor (beta chain) was captured by sequencing in a study of blood T cell repertoires in COVID-19. The table came from immunoSEQ multiplex PCR; TCRdb's copy has only in-frame clones and leaves some out. The table has over 200,000 clones, approximately 86% seen once. Germline values: CDR1 LGHDT, CDR2 YNNKEL (reference sequence). The CDR3 is 17 residues long. Deletions cut 0 bases from V and 0 bases from J, with 12 bases between. The sequence came from a woman aged 25 to 39 with acute or convalescent COVID-19. The sample consisted of peripheral blood. This chain connects TRBV3-1 (or the pseudogene TRBV3-2) to TRBJ2-1, with D possibly TRBD2 on 6 matching bases. The CDR3, as DNA: TGTGCCAGCAGCCAAGATCTAGCGAGAAGCTCCTACAATGAGCAGTTCTTC. Amino acids: CASSQDLARSSYNEQFF.